Following are 14 T cell receptor beta chains from one sample sequenced in a study of early T cells in non-severe SARS-CoV-2 infection (dated by TCRdb to about 2021). Library method: 5' RACE. TCRdb lists the instrument as NextSeq 500. The public reads were run again by TCRdb, first through fastp at Q25 and then through MiXCR, and only productive beta chains were kept. Every entry covers one CDR3 protein and lists the most common genes and DNA from its rows. This sample is represented by 60,000 to 70,000 distinct CDR3 sequences; 5.9% of them were singletons. Clones ranked in the top ten supply approximately 3.6% of the sample. Sequencing was performed on whole blood, taken at baseline. The receptors stem from an adult who was a healthcare worker with PCR-confirmed SARS-CoV-2 infection or an uninfected control (not recorded which).

This clonotype was counted ten times or more. The J gene is TRBJ1-1, the V gene TRBV7-9; D unresolved. The CDR3 extends over 13 amino acids. The V gene lost 1 base and the J gene lost 4 bases, with 7 bases spanning the gap. Germline V gives CDR1 SEHNR, CDR2 FQNEAQ (reference sequence). CDR3 region: CASSLEGFTEAFF. The CDR3 coding sequence is TGTGCCAGCAGCTTAGAAGGGTTCACTGAAGCTTTCTTT.

This clonotype came up many times. The V and J genes are TRBV5-1 and TRBJ2-7; D perhaps matches TRBD2 (5 bases). The CDR3 has 11 residues. Germline CDR1 and CDR2: SGHRS and YFSETQ. The CDR3 nucleotides read TGCGTCAGGAGCGGAGCCTACGAGCAGTACTTC. Translating gives CVRSGAYEQYF.

This clonotype showed up many times. The rearrangement links TRBV27 to TRBJ2-7, with 10 bases aligning to TRBD2. CDR3 size: 13 residues. V trimming: 7 bases; J trimming: 5 bases; junction bases outside the gene matches: 5. Germline V CDR1 and CDR2: MNHEY, SMNVEV (reference sequence). CDR3 sequence reads: CASTRAGGDEQYF. CDR3 coding DNA: TGTGCCAGCACAAGAGCGGGAGGGGACGAGCAGTACTTC.

The chain recombines TRBV21-1 with TRBJ2-6. TRBV21-1 is a pseudogene. CDR3 length: 17 amino acids. CDR3 residues: CASSKYYRGSGANVLTF. DNA of the CDR3: TGTGCCAGCAGCAAATACTATAGGGGCTCTGGGGCCAACGTCCTGACTTTC.

This clonotype was detected many times. The CDR3 is CASSSSLTERGYTF. The CDR3 coding sequence is TGCGCCAGCAGCTCCTCTTTGACAGAGCGTGGCTACACCTTC. J is TRBJ1-2 and V is TRBV5-1; possible D gene TRBD1, 5 bases. Trimming left V 3 bases short and J 7 bases short, with 16 bases between. In germline, CDR1 is SGHRS, CDR2 YFSETQ. The CDR3 sequence is 14 residues long.

This clonotype was seen ten or more times. The J gene is TRBJ2-7, the V gene TRBV20-1; 7 nucleotides line up with TRBD1. After removal of 1 base from V and 2 bases from J, the junction contained 2 bases not matched to a gene. The length of the CDR3 is 13 residues. Per the germline V gene, CDR1 is DFQATT and CDR2 is SNEGSKA (reference sequence). The CDR3 DNA reads as TGCAGTGCTAGAGTACAGGGGCCCTACGAGCAGTACTTC. This translates into CSARVQGPYEQYF.

This clonotype was seen more than once but under ten times. This chain joins TRBV29-1 and TRBJ1-2; weak D call: TRBD1 (6 bases). The CDR3 sequence is 14 residues long. The germline V and J ends were trimmed by 4 bases and 7 bases, with 19 bases remaining between them. The germline V gene encodes CDR1 SQVTM and CDR2 ANQGSEA. CDR3 loop: CSVAPEGGRSGYTF. CDR3 DNA sequence: TGCAGCGTTGCCCCCGAGGGGGGTCGGAGTGGCTACACCTTC.

There are a few counts of this clonotype. The J gene is TRBJ2-1, the V gene TRBV9, with 10 bases matching TRBD2. This CDR3 has 16 amino acids. In germline, CDR1 is SGDLS, CDR2 YYNGEE. With V trimmed by 4 bases and J by 6 bases, 10 bases remained unmatched. DNA of the CDR3: TGTGCCAGCAGCTACTCCGGACTAGCGGTTATCAATGAGCAGTTCTTC. It is translated as CASSYSGLAVINEQFF.

This clonotype came up many times. This chain connects TRBV7-8 to TRBJ2-5; a weak D match, TRBD2 (6 bases). Trimming cost V 5 bases and J 5 bases, with 15 bases left between them. Germline values: CDR1 SGHVS, CDR2 FQNEAQ. This CDR3 has 14 residues. CDR3 protein: CASSQRVSQETQYF. As DNA, the CDR3 is TGTGCCAGCAGCCAGCGGGTCTCACAGGAGACCCAGTACTTC. The complete variable domain, with remaining parts taken from reference TRBV7-8 and TRBJ2-5, reads GAGVSQSPRYKVAKRGQDVALRCDPISGHVSLFWYQQALGQGPEFLTYFQNEAQLDKSGLPSDRFFAERPEGSVSTLKIQRTQQEDSAVYLCASSQRVSQETQYFGPGTRLLVL.

This clonotype turned up a few times. This sequence joins TRBV28 and TRBJ1-1; 7 bases map to TRBD1. The CDR3 consists of 17 residues. Per germline, CDR1 MDHEN and CDR2 SYDVKM. With 5 bases clipped from V and 0 bases from J, the junction kept 12 bases outside the gene matches. The CDR3 sequence: CASSLINRGEMNTEAFF. The CDR3 region has the DNA TGTGCCAGCAGTCTTATCAACAGGGGAGAGATGAACACTGAAGCTTTCTTT.

This clonotype has a count of ten or more. The rearrangement links TRBV12-3 or TRBV12-4 to TRBJ1-2, with no clear D. Trimming left V 1 base short and J 3 bases short, with 12 bases between. CDR3 length equals 15 residues. For the CDR3, the DNA is TGTGCCAGCAGTTTAGTAGGCAGTGCTGACTATGGCTACACCTTC. This gives the protein CASSLVGSADYGYTF.

The gene calls are TRBV6-5 and TRBJ2-5; no definite D call. Germline loops: CDR1 MNHEY, CDR2 SVGAGI. Between the trimmed V and J ends, which lost 6 bases and 1 base, there was a span of 15 bases. The CDR3 loop spans 15 amino acids. Written as DNA, the CDR3 is TGTGCCAGCAGGCCGTCACCCACCAGCCAAGAGACCCAGTACTTC. It codes for CASRPSPTSQETQYF.

In DNA, the CDR3 is TGCGCCAGCAGCCAAGATCCGCACTCAGCTAACTATGGCTACACCTTC. It translates to CASSQDPHSANYGYTF. V gene TRBV4-3 combines with J gene TRBJ1-2; D is unclear. V was cut by 0 bases and J by 0 bases, with 11 bases left in between. There are 16 residues in the CDR3. Germline lookup yields CDR1 LGHNA and CDR2 YSLEER.

The chain recombines TRBV5-6 with TRBJ2-7, with a weak D call TRBD2 (6 bases). The CDR3 covers 13 residues. The V end lost 4 bases, the J end lost 2 bases, and 10 bases lay between the germline ends. The V gene's germline CDR1 is SGHDT and CDR2 YYEEEE. The DNA for the CDR3 is TGTGCCAGCAGCCCCGGGAGACCCTACGAGCAGTACTTC. Translation gives CASSPGRPYEQYF.